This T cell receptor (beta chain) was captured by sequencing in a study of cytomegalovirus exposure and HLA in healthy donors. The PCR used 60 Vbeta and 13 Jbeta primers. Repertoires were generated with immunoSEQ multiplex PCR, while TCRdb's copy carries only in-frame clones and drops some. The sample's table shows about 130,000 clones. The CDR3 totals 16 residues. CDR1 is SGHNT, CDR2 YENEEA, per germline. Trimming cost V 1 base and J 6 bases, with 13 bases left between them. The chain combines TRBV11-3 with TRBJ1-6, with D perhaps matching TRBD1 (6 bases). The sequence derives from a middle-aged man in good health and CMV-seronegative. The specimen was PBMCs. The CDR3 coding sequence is TGTGCCAGCAGCTTAGTGGGCGGACAGACTAATTCACCCCTCCACTTT. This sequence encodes CASSLVGGQTNSPLHF.